What follows describes a single TCR beta chain. At least ten counts were recorded for this clonotype. Its antigen is still unknown. Per-nucleotide qualities are absent, and no much larger clonotype sits a single base away. Reading the label with the study, this specimen's time point is: persistent/refractory GD, antithyroid drugs over 5 years with positive TRAb. For both TCR sequencing and RNA sequencing, RNA was extracted from PBMCs in TRIzol. The diagnosis of Graves' disease was made according to American Thyroid Association guidelines. Patients were recruited from an endocrinology department in Xi'an, China. Each patient gave approximately 9.7 milliliters of peripheral blood, collected in an EDTA anticoagulant tube. PBMCs were isolated by Ficoll Paque Plus density gradient separation without further T cell sorting. An Agilent 2100 Bioanalyzer and agarose gel were used to assess RNA quality, and a NanoDrop 2000 was used to measure RNA concentration.

This sample was taken from a study of regulatory T cells in long-lasting Graves disease (dated by TCRdb to about 2021). Concerning the study at large: Persistent Graves' disease was defined as antithyroid drug treatment for over 5 years with persistently positive TSH receptor autoantibodies. Persistent Graves' disease patients were compared with newly diagnosed Graves' disease patients by peripheral blood TCR sequencing and RNA sequencing. The study took place in China and was registered as a clinical trial. A total of approximately 35 samples underwent TCR sequencing: about 13 from persistent and around 20 from newly diagnosed Graves' disease patients. Antithyroid drugs had been taken for approximately 10 years on average by persistent Graves' disease patients in the clinical cohort. The paper's findings and limits, for the study overall: Lower TCR Shannon entropy and fewer highly expanded clones were observed in persistent Graves' disease patients than in newly diagnosed patients, which suggested clonal expansion. Only the TCR beta chain was sequenced and analyzed. A larger number of public clonotypes was shared among persistent patients (approximately 2,600) than among newly diagnosed patients (approximately 1,000). The study examined only peripheral blood because the primary lesion, thyroid tissue, could not be accessed. As a limitation, the authors acknowledged that the small sample size may reduce accuracy. Persistent disease showed preferential use of TRBV28, TRBJ1-2 and TRBJ2-5, whereas newly diagnosed disease favored TRBV20-1 and TRBJ2-1.

V loses 2 bases of germline sequence and J loses 1 base, and the interval between the two ends is 9 bases. Taken from the germline V gene, the CDR1 and CDR2 loops are MDHEN and SYDVKM. Including cysteine and phenylalanine, the CDR3 has 14 amino acids. The read is trimmed to its CDR3 DNA, 42 bases read in frame from base 1. The library was built by means of multiplex PCR. Sequencing was carried out with an Illumina HiSeq 4000. CDR3 regions were amplified by Arm-PCR with iRepertoire HTBI primers to construct TCR beta libraries. Before sequencing, the PCR products went through gel purification. Per the authors' processing: Gene usage analysis of CDR3 amino acid clonotypes relied on the roughly 64 TRBV and 13 to 15 TRBJ segments identified across samples. COPE and FqMerger were used to merge filtered high-quality paired reads into contigs. Contigs were aligned with BLAST to IMGT TRBV, TRBD and TRBJ reference genes, and CDR3 was defined per IMGT. Any clonotype with a frequency above 0.1% was counted as a highly expanded clone. Repertoire diversity was measured by Shannon entropy, and V-J evenness by the Gini coefficient. A clonotype found in more than one individual was treated as public. The public reads were reprocessed in TCRdb via fastp at Q25 and MiXCR, keeping in-frame beta chains. Entries that share a CDR3 protein sequence are merged under the most common genes and DNA. These V and J calls are TCRdb output, not the study's own analysis. Across this sample there are 450,000 or so distinct CDR3 sequences, with 20% to 25% seen only once. Together, the top ten hold about an eighth of the sample.

This clonotype was sampled from a female donor with Graves disease. The V gene is TRBV28 and the J gene is TRBJ2-7, with no confidently assigned D gene. The specimen comprised peripheral blood mononuclear cells (PBMCs), sampled when the disease was refractory, from a patient treated with antithyroid drugs. The CDR3 region: CASSLATESYEQYF. The DNA is as follows: TGTGCCAGCAGTTTAGCGACGGAATCCTACGAGCAGTACTTC.